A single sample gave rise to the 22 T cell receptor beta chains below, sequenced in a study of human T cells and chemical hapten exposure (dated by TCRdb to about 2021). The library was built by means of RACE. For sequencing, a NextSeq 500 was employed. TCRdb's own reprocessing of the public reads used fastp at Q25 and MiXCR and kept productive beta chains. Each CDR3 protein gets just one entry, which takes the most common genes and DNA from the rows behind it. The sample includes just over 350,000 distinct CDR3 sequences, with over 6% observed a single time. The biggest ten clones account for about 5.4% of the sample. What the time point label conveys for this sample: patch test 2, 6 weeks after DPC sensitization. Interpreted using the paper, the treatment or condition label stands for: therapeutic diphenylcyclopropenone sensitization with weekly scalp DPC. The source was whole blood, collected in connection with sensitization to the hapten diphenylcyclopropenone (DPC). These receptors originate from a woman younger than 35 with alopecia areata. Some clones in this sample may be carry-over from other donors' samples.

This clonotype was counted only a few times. The CDR3 DNA sequence: TGTGCCATCAGTGAGTCCCGGGACAGGGGTTTCTACGAGCAGTACTTC. This gives the protein CAISESRDRGFYEQYF. The chain has TRBV10-3 and TRBJ2-7, with 10 positions matching TRBD1. CDR3 length: 16 residues. In germline, CDR1 is ENHRY, CDR2 SYGVKD. Trimming at V came to 0 bases and at J to 3 bases, leaving 5 bases not matched to a gene.

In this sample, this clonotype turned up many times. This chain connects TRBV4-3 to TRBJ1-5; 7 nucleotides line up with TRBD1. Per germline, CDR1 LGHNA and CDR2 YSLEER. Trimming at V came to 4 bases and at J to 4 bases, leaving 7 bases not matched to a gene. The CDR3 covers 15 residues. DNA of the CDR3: TGCGCCAGCAGCCGATCATTGACAGGGAATCAGCCCCAGCATTTT. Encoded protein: CASSRSLTGNQPQHF.

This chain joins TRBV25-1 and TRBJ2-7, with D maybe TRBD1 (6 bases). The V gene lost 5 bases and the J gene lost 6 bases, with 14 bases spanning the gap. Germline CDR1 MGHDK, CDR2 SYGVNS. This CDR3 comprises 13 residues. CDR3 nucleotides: TGTGCCAGCAGTAGGACAGTGGCGGGCGAGCAGTACTTC. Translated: CASSRTVAGEQYF.

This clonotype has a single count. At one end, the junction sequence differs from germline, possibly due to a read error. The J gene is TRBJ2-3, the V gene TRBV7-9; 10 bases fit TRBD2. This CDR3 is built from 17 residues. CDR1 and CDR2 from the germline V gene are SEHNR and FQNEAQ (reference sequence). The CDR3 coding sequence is TGTGCCAGCAGCTCAGCTAGCGGGGGCCGTAGCACAGATACGCAGTATTTC. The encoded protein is CASSSASGGRSTDTQYF.

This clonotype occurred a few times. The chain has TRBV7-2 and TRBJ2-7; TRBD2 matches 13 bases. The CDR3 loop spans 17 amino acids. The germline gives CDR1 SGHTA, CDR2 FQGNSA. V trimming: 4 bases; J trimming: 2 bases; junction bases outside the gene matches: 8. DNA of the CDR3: TGTGCCAGCAGCTCGCCGACTAGCGGGGGGCCCACCTACGAGCAGTACTTC. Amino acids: CASSSPTSGGPTYEQYF.

CDR3 protein: CASSQEAPSSYNEQFF. The CDR3 DNA sequence: TGCGCCAGCAGCCAGGAAGCCCCGAGCTCCTACAATGAGCAGTTCTTC. V gene TRBV5-1 combines with J gene TRBJ2-1, with D unresolved. The CDR3 spans 16 residues. The V gene's germline CDR1 is SGHRS and CDR2 YFSETQ. V lost 4 bases and J lost 0, with 14 bases in between.

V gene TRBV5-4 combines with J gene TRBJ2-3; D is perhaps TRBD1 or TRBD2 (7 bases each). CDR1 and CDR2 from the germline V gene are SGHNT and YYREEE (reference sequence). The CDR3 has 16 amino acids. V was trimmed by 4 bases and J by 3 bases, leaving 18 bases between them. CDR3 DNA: TGTGCCAGCAGCCCCCAGGGGGGGGTGGGAACAGATACGCAGTATTTT. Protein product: CASSPQGGVGTDTQYF.

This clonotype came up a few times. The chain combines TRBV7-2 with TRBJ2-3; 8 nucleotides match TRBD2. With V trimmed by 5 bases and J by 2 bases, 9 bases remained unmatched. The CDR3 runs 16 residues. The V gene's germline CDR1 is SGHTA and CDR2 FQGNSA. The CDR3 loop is CASSRVAGYSTDTQYF. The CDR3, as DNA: TGTGCCAGCAGCCGAGTAGCGGGGTATTCCACAGATACGCAGTATTTT.

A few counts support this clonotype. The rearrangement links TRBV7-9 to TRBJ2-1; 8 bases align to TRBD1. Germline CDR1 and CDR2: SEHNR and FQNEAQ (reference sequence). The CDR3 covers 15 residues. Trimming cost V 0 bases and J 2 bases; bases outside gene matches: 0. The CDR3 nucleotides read TGTGCCAGCAGCTTAGCGACAGGGGCCTACAATGAGCAGTTCTTC. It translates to CASSLATGAYNEQFF. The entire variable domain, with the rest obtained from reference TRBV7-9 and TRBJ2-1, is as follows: DTGVSQNPRHKITKRGQNVTFRCDPISEHNRLYWYRQTLGQGPEFLTYFQNEAQLEKSRLLSDRFSAERPKGSFSTLEIQRTEQGDSAMYLCASSLATGAYNEQFFGPGTRLTVL.

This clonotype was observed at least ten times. The CDR3 loop reads CSAVDKIGYTF. CDR3 in DNA: TGCAGTGCCGTGGACAAGATAGGCTACACCTTC. The rearrangement joins TRBV20-1 to TRBJ1-2; possible D gene TRBD1, 5 bases. The ends were cut back, 6 bases at V and 8 bases at J, with 13 bases in the middle. This CDR3 has 11 residues. CDR1 and CDR2 (germline): DFQATT, SNEGSKA (reference sequence).

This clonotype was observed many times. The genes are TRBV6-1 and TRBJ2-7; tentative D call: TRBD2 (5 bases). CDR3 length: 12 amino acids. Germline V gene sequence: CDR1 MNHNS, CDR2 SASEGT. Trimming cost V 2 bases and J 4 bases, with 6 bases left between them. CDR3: CASSETGYEQYF. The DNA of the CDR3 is TGTGCCAGCAGTGAAACGGGATACGAGCAGTACTTC.

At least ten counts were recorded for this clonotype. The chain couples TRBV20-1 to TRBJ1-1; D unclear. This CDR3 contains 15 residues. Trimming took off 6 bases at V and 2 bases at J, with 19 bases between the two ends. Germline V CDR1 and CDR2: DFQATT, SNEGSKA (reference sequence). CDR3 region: CSAEAAKNQNTEAFF. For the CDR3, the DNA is TGCAGTGCGGAGGCAGCTAAGAACCAAAACACTGAAGCTTTCTTT.

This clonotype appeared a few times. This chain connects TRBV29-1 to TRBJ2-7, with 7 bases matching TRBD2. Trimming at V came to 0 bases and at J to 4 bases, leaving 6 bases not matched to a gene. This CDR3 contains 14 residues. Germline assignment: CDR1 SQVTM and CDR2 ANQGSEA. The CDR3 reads CSVEEGQGGYEQYF. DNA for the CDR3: TGCAGCGTTGAAGAGGGCCAGGGAGGGTACGAGCAGTACTTC.

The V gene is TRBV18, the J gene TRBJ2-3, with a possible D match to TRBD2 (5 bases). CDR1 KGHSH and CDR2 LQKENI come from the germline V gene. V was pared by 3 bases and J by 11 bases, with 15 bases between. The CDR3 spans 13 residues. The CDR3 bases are TGTGCCAGCTCACCCGAGCCCCTCCGGGGGCAGTATTTT. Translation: CASSPEPLRGQYF.

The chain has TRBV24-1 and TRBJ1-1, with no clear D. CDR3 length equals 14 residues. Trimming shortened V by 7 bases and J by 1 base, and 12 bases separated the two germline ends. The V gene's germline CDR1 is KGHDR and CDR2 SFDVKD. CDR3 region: CATSRKEPNTEAFF. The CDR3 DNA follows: TGTGCCACCAGCCGGAAGGAGCCGAACACTGAAGCTTTCTTT.

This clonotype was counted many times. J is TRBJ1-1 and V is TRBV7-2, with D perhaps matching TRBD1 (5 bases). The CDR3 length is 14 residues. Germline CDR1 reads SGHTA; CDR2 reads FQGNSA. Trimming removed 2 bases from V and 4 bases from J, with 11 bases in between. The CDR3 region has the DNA TGTGCCAGCAGCTTACAGGGTACGGTCACTGAAGCTTTCTTT. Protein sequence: CASSLQGTVTEAFF.

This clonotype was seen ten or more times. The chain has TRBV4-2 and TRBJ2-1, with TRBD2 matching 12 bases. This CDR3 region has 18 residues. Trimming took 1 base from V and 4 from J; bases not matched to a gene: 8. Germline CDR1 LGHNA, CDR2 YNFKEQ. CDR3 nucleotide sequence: TGTGCCAGCAGCCAAGTGACTAGCGGGGGCCTCACTTACAATGAGCAGTTCTTC. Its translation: CASSQVTSGGLTYNEQFF.

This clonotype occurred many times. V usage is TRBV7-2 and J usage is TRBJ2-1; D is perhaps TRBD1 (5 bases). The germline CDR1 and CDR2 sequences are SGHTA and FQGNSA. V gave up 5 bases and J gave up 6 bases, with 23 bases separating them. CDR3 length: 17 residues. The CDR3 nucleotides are TGTGCCAGCAGCCTGAGCCGCCCTAGGGGTAGTCGCAATGAGCAGTTCTTC. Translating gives CASSLSRPRGSRNEQFF.

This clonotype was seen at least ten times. The CDR3 loop reads CATKKPGGDYGYTF. In DNA form, the CDR3 reads TGTGCCACCAAAAAACCCGGTGGGGACTATGGCTACACCTTC. This chain links TRBV10-3 with TRBJ1-2, with D hard to call. The CDR3 has 14 residues. V dropped 10 bases and J dropped 3 bases, with 18 bases sitting between them. Germline assignment: CDR1 ENHRY and CDR2 SYGVKD.

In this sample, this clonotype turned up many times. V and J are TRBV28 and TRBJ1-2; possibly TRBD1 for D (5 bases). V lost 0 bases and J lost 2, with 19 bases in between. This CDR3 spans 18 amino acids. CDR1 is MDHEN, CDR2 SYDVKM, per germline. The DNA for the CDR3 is TGTGCCAGCAGTTTATGTGAATTAAAGACAGCTAAGAACTATGGCTACACCTTC. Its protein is CASSLCELKTAKNYGYTF.

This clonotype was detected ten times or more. CDR3 sequence: CIARPFPSPLHF. CDR3 in DNA: TGCATTGCGAGGCCTTTCCCTTCACCCCTCCACTTT. The rearrangement links TRBV20-1 to TRBJ1-6; D is unresolved. The CDR3 runs to 12 residues. Germline CDR1 reads DFQATT; CDR2 reads SNEGSKA (reference sequence).

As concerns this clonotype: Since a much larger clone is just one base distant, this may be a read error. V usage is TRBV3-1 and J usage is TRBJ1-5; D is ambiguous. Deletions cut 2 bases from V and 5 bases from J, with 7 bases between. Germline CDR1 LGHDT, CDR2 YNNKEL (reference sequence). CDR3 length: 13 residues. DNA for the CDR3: TGTGCCAGCAGCCAAATGATATATCAGCCCCAGCATTTT. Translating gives CASSQMIYQPQHF.